Below are 2 T cell receptor beta chains sequenced from a single sample in a study of early T cells in non-severe SARS-CoV-2 infection. TCRdb redid the calling of the 5' RACE reads with MiXCR, one entry per CDR3 protein. The sample holds more than 30,000 distinct CDR3 sequences, 4.5% to 7% seen once. Sample: whole blood. The source of these receptors is an adult who was a healthcare worker with PCR-confirmed SARS-CoV-2 infection or an uninfected control (not recorded which).

This clonotype has a handful of counts. The chain is built from TRBV7-2 and TRBJ2-1; the D gene is possibly TRBD2 (7 bases). V was clipped by 5 bases and J by 3 bases, with 17 bases between them. CDR3 length equals 16 residues. Germline V gene sequence: CDR1 SGHTA, CDR2 FQGNSA. The CDR3 coding sequence is TGTGCCAGCAGCAGCAGGGGCGGGGGCTTCTACAATGAGCAGTTCTTC. Encoded protein: CASSSRGGGFYNEQFF.

This clonotype occurred many times. The V gene is TRBV6-2 or TRBV6-3, the J gene TRBJ2-1; D gene uncertain. This CDR3 is 14 amino acids long. The V and J ends lost 4 bases and 9 bases respectively, with 16 bases between them. Per germline, CDR1 MNHEY and CDR2 SVGEGT. CDR3 coding DNA: TGTGCCAGCAGTTCCGCCGGGTCCCTCGGTGAGCAGTTCTTC. It codes for CASSSAGSLGEQFF.